These T cell receptor beta chains were read from a single sample in a study of beta chain features in type 1 diabetes. This table comes from immunoSEQ multiplex PCR, and its TCRdb copy is limited to in-frame clones, with some not included. Among a few hundred thousand clones listed, over 8.5% were seen once. The sequenced sample was central memory CD4+ T cells from blood. These receptors were obtained from a man aged 25 to 40 with type 1 diabetes. Each CDR3 is given with its conserved first and last residue. The D gene is left open where the match is weak. The listing skips clone size in some rows; elsewhere it reads once, few, many or a size class.

TGCAGCGTTGTCCTCACAGGGCAACAAGAGACCCAGTACTTC	CSVVLTGQQETQYF	TRBV29-1	TRBJ2-5	-	-
TGTGCCAGCACCCTAAAACGATGGACAGAAACCTATAGCAATCAGCCCCAGCATTTT	CASTLKRWTETYSNQPQHF	TRBV9	TRBJ1-5	-	-
-	CASLRFGAMVTGELFF	TRBV7-9	TRBJ2-2	-	-
TGTGCCAGCAGCTACCAATCGAACACTGAAGCTTTCTTT	CASSYQSNTEAFF	TRBV7-9	TRBJ1-1	many	-
TGTGCCTGGAGTGTACGGGGGGGCGCAGAGGGAGAAGCTTTCTTT	CAWSVRGGAEGEAFF	TRBV30	TRBJ1-1	-	-
TGTGCCAGCAGTTTAACTAGGGCCGCTGAAGCTTTCTTT	CASSLTRAAEAFF	TRBV27	TRBJ1-1	-	-
TGTGCCAGTAGTCTCCGGACAGGGGGCCTCGAAAAACTGTTTTTT	CASSLRTGGLEKLFF	TRBV19	TRBJ1-4	-	TRBD1
TGTCCACAGGGGTCCTCCCACGAGCAGTACTTC	CPQGSSHEQYF	TRBV21-1	TRBJ2-7	few	-
TGTGCCAGCAGTCGGGGCGGAAGCAATCAGCCCCAGCATTTT	CASSRGGSNQPQHF	TRBV6-1	TRBJ1-5	-	-
TGTGCCAGCGGAAGACAGACCGATCAGCCCCAGCATTTT	CASGRQTDQPQHF	TRBV6-1	TRBJ1-5	-	-
TGCGCCAGCAGCCTAACCGTCGACGAGCAGTACTTC	CASSLTVDEQYF	TRBV5-1	TRBJ2-7	-	-
TGTGCCAGCAGCTTCGATAGCGGGAGTCTCCAAGGGGCCAACGTCCTGACTTTC	CASSFDSGSLQGANVLTF	TRBV7-3	TRBJ2-6	-	TRBD2
TGCGCCAGCAGCCAGGGACTTTATGAGACCCAGTACTTC	CASSQGLYETQYF	TRBV4-1	TRBJ2-5	few	-
TGTGCCAGCAGGGCCAACACTGAAGCTTTCTTT	CASRANTEAFF	TRBV6-1	TRBJ1-1	few	-
TGTGCCAGCAGCCAAGTCGGGGGCGTTGGGACTGAAGCTTTCTTT	CASSQVGGVGTEAFF	TRBV14	TRBJ1-1	many	-
TGTGCCAGCAGTAACCGACAGGGGGCTCGAGAGCAGTTCTTC	CASSNRQGAREQFF	TRBV6-5	TRBJ2-1	few	TRBD1
TGCGCCAGCAGCCAAGGCCAGACAGGGAACACTGAAGCTTTCTTT	CASSQGQTGNTEAFF	TRBV4-1	TRBJ1-1	few	-
TGTGCTAGCAGCTCGGGCGTTGGCCCCACAGATACGCAGTATTTT	CASSSGVGPTDTQYF	TRBV7-7	TRBJ2-3	few	-
TGTGCCAGCTCACCACAGCCTAGCAATCAGCCCCAGCATTTT	CASSPQPSNQPQHF	TRBV18	TRBJ1-5	-	-
TGCGCCAGCAGCCCAGGACGGGAAAAAAACATTCAGTACTTC	CASSPGREKNIQYF	TRBV5-1	TRBJ2-4	-	-